This note documents a single T cell receptor beta chain sequence. Its target is not known. These data are taken from a study of OX40 agonist ivuxolimab in advanced cancers. As for the study in general: Earlier treatment with anti-PD-1, anti-PD-L1 or anti-CTLA-4 was permitted, and about 40% had received some. Study-level results: At 0.1 to 3.0 mg/kg, clonal expansion of CD4+ and CD8+ blood T cells had occurred by week 6.

The CDR3 is 13 amino acids. Germline assignment: CDR1 MRHNA and CDR2 SNTAGT. The ends were cut back, 2 bases at V and 1 base at J, with 5 bases in the middle. The study sampled blood at baseline, cycle 4 day 1, and cycle 7 day 1. Measured with immunoSEQ multiplex PCR; TCRdb has only the in-frame clones, and not every one. Of about 41,000 clones in the sample, around 88% were seen once. This chain connects TRBV6-4 to TRBJ1-1, with D uncertain. Source: CD4+ or CD8+ T cells sorted from blood, taken in a trial of the OX40 agonist ivuxolimab. The clonotype originates from an adult with an advanced solid tumor such as melanoma, head and neck, liver or kidney cancer. CDR3 sequence: CASSDLPNTEAFF. As DNA, the CDR3 is TGTGCCAGCAGTGACCTGCCGAACACTGAAGCTTTCTTT.